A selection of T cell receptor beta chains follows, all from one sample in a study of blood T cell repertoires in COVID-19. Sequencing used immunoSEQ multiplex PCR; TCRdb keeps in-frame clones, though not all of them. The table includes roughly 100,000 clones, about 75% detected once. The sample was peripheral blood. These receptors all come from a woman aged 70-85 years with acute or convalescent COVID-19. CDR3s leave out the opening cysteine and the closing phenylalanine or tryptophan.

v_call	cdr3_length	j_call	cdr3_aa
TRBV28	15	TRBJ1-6	ASSGQGFTSYNSPLH
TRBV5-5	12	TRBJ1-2	ASSMGQASGGYT
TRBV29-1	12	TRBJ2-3	SVAVGEPGDTQY
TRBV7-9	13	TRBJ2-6	ASSLAGSQANVLT
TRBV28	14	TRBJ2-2	ASSLGPWTGTGELF
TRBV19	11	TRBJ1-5	ASSTQNNQPQH
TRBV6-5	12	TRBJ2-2	ASSTTGNTGELF
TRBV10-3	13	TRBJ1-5	AISESGGAGQPQH
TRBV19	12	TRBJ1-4	ASSITGEAEKLF
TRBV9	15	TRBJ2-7	ASSRGAGGPVSYEQY
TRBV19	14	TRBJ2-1	ASSIPPKQGDYEQF
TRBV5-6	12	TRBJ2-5	ASSLARPKPTQY
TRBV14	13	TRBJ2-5	ASSRLGQGKETQY
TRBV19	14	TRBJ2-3	ASRSGLAGRTDTQY
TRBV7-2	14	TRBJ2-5	ASSVNTGTGAETQY
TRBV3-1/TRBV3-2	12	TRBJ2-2	ASSPQGAAGELF
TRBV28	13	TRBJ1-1	ASSLLTGGGTEAF
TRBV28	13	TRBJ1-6	ASRGMGQGNSPLH
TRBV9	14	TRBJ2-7	ASSPNPGTGGYEQY
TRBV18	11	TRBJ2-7	ASSPTIEGEQY
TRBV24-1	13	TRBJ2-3	ATSRGAGGSDTQY
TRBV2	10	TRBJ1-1	ASSPGTTEAF
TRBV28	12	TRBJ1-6	ASSLGGQGRALH
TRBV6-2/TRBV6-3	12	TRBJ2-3	ASSGLAATDTQY
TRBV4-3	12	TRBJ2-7	ASSQVWQSYEQY
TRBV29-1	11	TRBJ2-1	SVGLAGPNEQF
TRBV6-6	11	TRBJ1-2	ASSSTGKYGYT
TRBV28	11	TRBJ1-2	ASMGQTNYGYT
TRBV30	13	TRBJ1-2	AWETGSEKTTGYT
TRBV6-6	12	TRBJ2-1	ASSSRGTRDEQF
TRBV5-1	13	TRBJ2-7	ASSLQGQGSYEQY
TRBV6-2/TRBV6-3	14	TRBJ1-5	ASSYSTGWLVQPQH
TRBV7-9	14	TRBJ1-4	ASSSKRQATNEKLF
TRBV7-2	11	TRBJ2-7	ASSFGRGYEQY
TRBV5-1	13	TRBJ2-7	ASSSGQTLTYEQY
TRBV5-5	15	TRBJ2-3	ASSIGTSGLLTVTQY
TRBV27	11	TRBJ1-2	ASHPSGAYGYT
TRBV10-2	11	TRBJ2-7	ASSAGQPYEQY
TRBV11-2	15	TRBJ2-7	ASSLLRGASRGYEQY
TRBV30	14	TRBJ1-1	AWSVRRGGPNTEAF
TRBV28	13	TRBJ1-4	ASSFLTGRPGDLF
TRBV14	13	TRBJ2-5	ASRSTGSSKETQY
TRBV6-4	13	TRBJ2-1	ASSGEVGGLNEQF
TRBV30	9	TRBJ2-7	AWNDKYEQY
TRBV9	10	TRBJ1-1	ASSRGGTEAF
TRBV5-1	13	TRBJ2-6	ASSLASSGANVLT
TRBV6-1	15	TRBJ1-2	ASSEYGGHSLLGGYT
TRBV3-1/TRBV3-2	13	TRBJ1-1	ASTLRGAGDTEAF
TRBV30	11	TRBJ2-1	AWKGGAPNEQF
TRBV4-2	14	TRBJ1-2	ASSPRYSQPGYGYT
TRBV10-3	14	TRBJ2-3	AISPDRGPEADTQY
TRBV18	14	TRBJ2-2	ASSPVSGWNTGELF
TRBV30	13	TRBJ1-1	AGRVLRQGDSEAF
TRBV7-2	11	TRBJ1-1	ASRLESNTEAF